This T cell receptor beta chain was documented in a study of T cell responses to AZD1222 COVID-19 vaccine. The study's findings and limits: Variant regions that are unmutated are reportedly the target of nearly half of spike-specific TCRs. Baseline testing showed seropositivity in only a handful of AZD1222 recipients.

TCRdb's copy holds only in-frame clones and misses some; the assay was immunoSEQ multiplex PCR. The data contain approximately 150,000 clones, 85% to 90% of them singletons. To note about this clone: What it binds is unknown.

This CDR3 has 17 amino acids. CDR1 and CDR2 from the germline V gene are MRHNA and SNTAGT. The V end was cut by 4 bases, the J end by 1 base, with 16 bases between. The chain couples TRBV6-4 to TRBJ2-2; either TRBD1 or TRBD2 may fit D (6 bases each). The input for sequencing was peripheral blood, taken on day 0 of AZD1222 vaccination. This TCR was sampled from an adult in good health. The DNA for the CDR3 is TGTGCCAGCAGTGGCGCACAGGGAGGTAGGAACACCGGGGAGCTGTTTTTT. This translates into CASSGAQGGRNTGELFF.